The next 8 T cell receptor beta chains were all read from a single sample in a study of blood T cell repertoires in COVID-19. Some clones are missing from TCRdb's copy, which holds only in-frame ones; the method was immunoSEQ multiplex PCR. The sample shows about 67,000 clones, 87% of them seen only once. Input material: peripheral blood. The receptor source for this set is a man aged 45-65 years with active COVID-19.

V gene TRBV28 combines with J gene TRBJ1-5; 8 bases align to TRBD1. Trimming at V came to 4 bases and at J to 7 bases, leaving 9 bases not matched to a gene. Germline V gene lookup returns CDR1 MDHEN and CDR2 SYDVKM. CDR3 length: 15 residues. This chain's CDR3 is CASSSAGTGKQPQHF. As DNA, the CDR3 is TGTGCCAGCAGTTCTGCTGGGACAGGTAAACAGCCCCAGCATTTT.

This clone turned up a few times. CDR3 residues: CASSQHRAETQYF. The CDR3 coding sequence is TGCGCCAGCAGCCAGCACAGGGCGGAGACCCAGTACTTC. This chain connects TRBV4-3 to TRBJ2-5; TRBD1 might be the D (6 bases). The CDR3 extends over 13 amino acids. CDR1 and CDR2 (germline): LGHNA, YSLEER. Deletions cut 3 bases from V and 5 bases from J, with 10 bases between.

V is TRBV20-1 and J is TRBJ1-1, with TRBD1 identical over 8 bases. CDR1 DFQATT and CDR2 SNEGSKA come from the germline V gene (reference sequence). The V and J ends lost 6 bases and 6 bases, in that order; junction bases with no gene match: 3. This CDR3 contains 11 residues. Here the CDR3 DNA reads TGCAGTGCAACAGGGGGGGCTGAAGCTTTCTTT. This sequence encodes CSATGGAEAFF.

The chain employs TRBV4-2 and TRBJ1-5; D remains ambiguous. The CDR3 has 12 residues. Trimming pared 4 bases from V and 9 bases from J, leaving 10 bases between. The germline V gene encodes CDR1 LGHNA and CDR2 YNFKEQ. The CDR3 is CASSPGRGPQHF. The CDR3, as DNA: TGTGCCAGCAGCCCAGGACGGGGGCCCCAGCATTTT.

The rearrangement uses TRBV19 and TRBJ2-3, with D unresolved. The CDR3 loop spans 14 amino acids. Germline loops: CDR1 LNHDA, CDR2 SQIVND (reference sequence). The V and J ends lost 3 bases and 2 bases respectively, with 9 bases between them. CDR3 coding DNA: TGTGCCAGTAGTATGGCCAGGAACACAGATACGCAGTATTTT. Encoded protein: CASSMARNTDTQYF. The variable domain in full, with the rest retrieved from reference TRBV19 and TRBJ2-3, is DGGITQSPKYLFRKEGQNVTLSCEQNLNHDAMYWYRQDPGQGLRLIYYSQIVNDFQKGDIAEGYSVSREKKESFPLTVTSAQKNPTAFYLCASSMARNTDTQYFGPGTRLTVL.

As concerns this clone: This sample includes further DNA sequences coding for the same CDR3. The rearrangement uses TRBV7-3 and TRBJ1-1, with a weak D call TRBD1 (5 bases). Germline-derived CDR1 and CDR2 are SGHTA and FQGTGA. This CDR3 has 14 residues. V shed 2 bases and J shed 1 base, with 8 bases lying between them. CDR3 nucleotides: TGTGCCAGCAGCTTAGGTCAGGGGAACACTGAAGCTTTCTTT. This encodes CASSLGQGNTEAFF.

The rearrangement uses TRBV30 and TRBJ1-1; no firm D call. V dropped 0 bases and J dropped 7 bases, with 6 bases sitting between them. The CDR3 totals 11 residues. Germline V lookup: CDR1 GTSNPN, CDR2 SVGIG (reference sequence). DNA of the CDR3: TGTGCCTGGAGTGTACGGGTTGAAGCTTTCTTT. Translation gives CAWSVRVEAFF.

The gene calls are TRBV19 and TRBJ1-5; D is uncertain. V was shortened by 3 bases and J by 7 bases, with 10 bases between the two germline ends. The CDR3 sequence is 13 residues long. Germline V CDR1 and CDR2: LNHDA, SQIVND (reference sequence). The CDR3 bases are TGTGCCAGTAGTATCCTGGTCGGGCAGCCCCAGCATTTT. Encoded protein: CASSILVGQPQHF.